This TCR beta chain came from a study of OX40 agonist ivuxolimab in advanced cancers. Across the study: Among those treated, three patients had partial responses, one with hepatocellular carcinoma and two with cutaneous melanoma. Study-wide results and limits: The antigen specificity of the peripheral T cells (those that were expanded) was not determined.

Germline values: CDR1 MDHEN, CDR2 SYDVKM. Germline trimming cut 3 bases from V and 8 bases from J; bases unmatched to any gene: 7. The CDR3 has 14 residues. The assay was immunoSEQ multiplex PCR, and TCRdb's table has in-frame clones only and misses some. This repertoire shows approximately 73,000 clones, 86% found once; its top ten account for approximately 2.8%. Autoimmune disease history or systemic immunosuppression was exclusionary. Worth noting for this clone: Antigen specificity is unknown.

The material sequenced was CD4+ or CD8+ T cells sorted from blood, taken in a trial of the OX40 agonist ivuxolimab. This chain links TRBV28 with TRBJ1-2; TRBD1 matches at 9 bases. The sequence was obtained from an adult with an advanced solid tumor such as melanoma, head and neck, liver or kidney cancer. The CDR3 bases are TGTGCCAGCAGTTTGACAGGGGGGCTGGGCGGCTACACCTTC. Its protein product is CASSLTGGLGGYTF.